Below, 19 T cell receptor beta chains from the same sample are listed, as sequenced in a study of control samples from healthy donors and cancer patients. Repertoires were generated with immunoSEQ multiplex PCR, while TCRdb's copy carries only in-frame clones and drops some. The table includes about 15,000 clones, about nine tenths detected once. The sequenced material came from PBMCs. All receptors derive from an older woman with colorectal cancer.

The chain has TRBV11-2 and TRBJ2-1, with TRBD1 matching 8 bases. The CDR3 consists of 14 residues. CDR1 and CDR2 (germline): SGHAT, FQNNGV. The J segment lost 7 bases and the V segment lost 7 bases, leaving 9 bases of the junction unmatched. The CDR3 loop is CASTDRTGRNEQFF. CDR3 nucleotide sequence: TGTGCCAGCACCGACCGGACAGGGAGGAATGAGCAGTTCTTC.

J is TRBJ1-1 and V is TRBV11-3, with 8 bases that match TRBD1. This CDR3 has 12 residues. Germline V lookup: CDR1 SGHNT, CDR2 YENEEA. The junction had 3 bases not matched to a gene; V was cut back by 5 bases and J by 7 bases. The CDR3: CASSQGAGEAFF. The CDR3 nucleotides are TGTGCCAGCAGCCAGGGGGCCGGTGAAGCTTTCTTT.

This chain joins TRBV6-6 and TRBJ1-5, with 9 bases aligning to TRBD1. J was trimmed by 2 bases and V by 5 bases; bases with no gene match: 4. Germline V gene lookup returns CDR1 MNHNY and CDR2 SVGAGI (reference sequence). The CDR3 has 15 amino acids. The CDR3 spells CASSTGGSGNQPQHF. CDR3 coding DNA: TGTGCCAGCAGTACAGGGGGCTCGGGCAATCAGCCCCAGCATTTT.

This chain connects TRBV6-5 to TRBJ2-3, with 10 nucleotides matching TRBD2. The CDR3 runs to 15 residues. J gave up 3 bases and V 5 bases, and 5 bases lay outside the gene matches. Per germline, CDR1 MNHEY and CDR2 SVGAGI. The CDR3 nucleotides are TGTGCCAGCAGTCAGCGGGGGGGCAGGACAGATACGCAGTATTTT. Its translation: CASSQRGGRTDTQYF.

The rearrangement uses TRBV5-1 and TRBJ1-6; D not resolved. Looked up from germline, CDR1 is SGHRS and CDR2 is YFSETQ. The V and J ends lost 5 bases and 7 bases respectively, with 10 bases between them. This CDR3 comprises 13 residues. CDR3 protein: CASSKDWNSPLHF. The CDR3 DNA follows: TGCGCCAGCAGTAAGGACTGGAATTCACCCCTCCACTTT.

This clone was counted a few times. DNA for the CDR3: TGTGCCTGGAGGGGAGGGAATAACAATGAGCAGTTCTTC. Translating gives CAWRGGNNNEQFF. The rearrangement joins TRBV30 to TRBJ2-1, with 7 positions matching TRBD2. CDR1 and CDR2 from the germline V gene are GTSNPN and SVGIG (reference sequence). CDR3 length: 13 residues. V was clipped by 3 bases and J by 5 bases; unmatched bases: 4.

The chain joins TRBV5-1 to TRBJ1-1; tentative D call: TRBD1 (5 bases). There are 14 residues in the CDR3. Germline V gives CDR1 SGHRS, CDR2 YFSETQ. Trimming stripped 2 bases from V and 0 bases from J, with 8 bases between. This chain's CDR3 is CASSFDRLNTEAFF. CDR3 DNA: TGCGCCAGCAGCTTCGACAGATTGAACACTGAAGCTTTCTTT.

The V call is TRBV9, the J call TRBJ1-2, with 9 bases lining up with TRBD1. Losses at the gene ends were 3 bases for V and 4 bases for J; bases not matched to a gene: 1. Germline loops: CDR1 SGDLS, CDR2 YYNGEE. CDR3 length: 13 residues. For the CDR3, the DNA is TGTGCCAGCAGCGGGGACAGGGTCTATGGCTACACCTTC. Its translation: CASSGDRVYGYTF.

The chain couples TRBV3-1 (or the pseudogene TRBV3-2) to TRBJ2-4, with 7 positions matching TRBD2. V lost 1 base, J lost 1 base, and 10 bases stayed unmatched. This CDR3 is built from 18 residues. In germline, CDR1 is LGHDT, CDR2 YNNKEL (reference sequence). The CDR3 DNA follows: TGTGCCAGCAGCCAAGCTACGGGAGGTTACTGGGCCAAAAACATTCAGTACTTC. Amino acids: CASSQATGGYWAKNIQYF.

The chain uses TRBV24-1 and TRBJ1-2; no definite D call. The CDR3 consists of 12 residues. CDR1 is KGHDR and CDR2 is SFDVKD in the germline V gene. Trimming pared 5 bases from V and 4 bases from J, leaving 7 bases between. The CDR3 sequence is CATSGQTYGYTF. CDR3 DNA sequence: TGTGCCACCAGTGGTCAAACCTATGGCTACACCTTC.

This clone was seen just once. J is TRBJ2-7 and V is TRBV27; 8 bases align to TRBD1. The CDR3 length is 15 residues. Trimming took 5 bases from V and 2 from J; bases not matched to a gene: 8. The V gene's germline CDR1 is MNHEY and CDR2 SMNVEV (reference sequence). Written as DNA, the CDR3 is TGTGCCAGCAGTCCCAGGGACAGGTACACCTACGAGCAGTACTTC. It yields the protein CASSPRDRYTYEQYF.

This clone has just a few counts. The chain recombines TRBV6-2 or TRBV6-3 with TRBJ2-5, with a weak D call TRBD2 (5 bases). Trimming stripped 4 bases from V and 3 bases from J, with 15 bases between. Per the germline V gene, CDR1 is MNHEY and CDR2 is SVGEGT. The CDR3 is 15 amino acids. The chain's CDR3 is CASSSLGGWEETQYF. The CDR3 region has the DNA TGTGCCAGCAGTTCCCTGGGCGGGTGGGAAGAGACCCAGTACTTC.

V is TRBV4-2 and J is TRBJ1-5; D is unresolved. This CDR3 contains 15 residues. V was pared by 4 bases and J by 5 bases, with 15 bases between. The germline CDR1 and CDR2 sequences are LGHNA and YNFKEQ. The CDR3 sequence: CASSLTRGSDQPQHF. The CDR3 DNA follows: TGTGCCAGCAGCCTAACCCGAGGGAGCGATCAGCCCCAGCATTTT.

The gene calls are TRBV12-5 and TRBJ2-1; tentatively, D is TRBD1 (5 bases). The germline V gene encodes CDR1 LGHNT and CDR2 FRNRAP. Trimming took off 5 bases at V and 5 bases at J, with 13 bases between the two ends. The CDR3 runs 14 residues. The CDR3 bases are TGTGCTAGTGGTCCTGGACATTTTAACAATGAGCAGTTCTTC. Translation: CASGPGHFNNEQFF.

The chain joins TRBV19 to TRBJ1-5, with D uncertain. V gave up 6 bases and J gave up 5 bases, with 11 bases separating them. This CDR3 is built from 13 residues. Germline loops: CDR1 LNHDA, CDR2 SQIVND (reference sequence). CDR3 region: CASRHTRDQPQHF. The CDR3 nucleotides are TGTGCCAGTAGGCACACCCGAGATCAGCCCCAGCATTTT.

The V gene is TRBV5-1, the J gene TRBJ1-5; 8 positions match TRBD1. Germline CDR1 SGHRS, CDR2 YFSETQ. V shed 0 bases and J 2 bases; nucleotides not matched to a gene: 7. The CDR3 extends over 17 amino acids. This CDR3 is CASSLDPLTGGNQPQHF. The CDR3 DNA reads TGCGCCAGCAGCTTGGACCCCCTGACAGGGGGCAATCAGCCCCAGCATTTT.

V usage is TRBV12-3 or TRBV12-4 and J usage is TRBJ1-2; no firm D call. V lost 6 bases to trimming and J lost 8 bases, with 16 bases between them. This CDR3 comprises 13 residues. The CDR3 sequence is CASRYSASGGYTF. The DNA for the CDR3 is TGTGCCAGCAGATACTCTGCTTCCGGCGGCTACACCTTC.

The J gene is TRBJ2-1, the V gene TRBV13; TRBD2 aligns across 8 bases. The V and J ends lost 1 base and 8 bases, in that order; junction bases with no gene match: 10. Per germline, CDR1 PRHDT and CDR2 FYEKMQ (reference sequence). This CDR3 is 16 amino acids long. CDR3 amino acids: CASSLVTSGPTYEQFF. CDR3 sequence (DNA): TGTGCCAGCAGCTTAGTAACTAGCGGACCCACCTATGAGCAGTTCTTC.

In DNA, the CDR3 is TGTGCCAGCAGCCGTAGTGCGGCCTCCCCGTGGGAGACCCAGTACTTC. Encoded protein: CASSRSAASPWETQYF. The chain uses TRBV4-2 and TRBJ2-5; no definite D call. The CDR3 covers 16 residues. The ends were cut back, 4 bases at V and 5 bases at J, with 20 bases in the middle. Looked up from germline, CDR1 is LGHNA and CDR2 is YNFKEQ.